The 24 T cell receptor beta chains in this list originate from one sample, sequenced in a study of cytotoxic CD8 clonotypes in ibrutinib-treated CLL. Assay used: immunoSEQ multiplex PCR; TCRdb lists only in-frame clones, some missing. The sample gives about 160,000 clones, approximately 80% of which show up once; roughly 4.6% is in the top ten. This specimen was PBMCs, taken after 24 months of ibrutinib treatment. These receptors were taken from a human donor with chronic lymphocytic leukemia.

This chain links TRBV7-2 with TRBJ2-1, with a possible D match to TRBD1 (6 bases). Trimming removed 7 bases from V and 14 bases from J, with 21 bases in between. The germline CDR1 and CDR2 sequences are SGHTA and FQGNSA. The CDR3 sequence is 13 residues long. CDR3 sequence: CASTKNKQGVKFF. The CDR3, as DNA: TGTGCCAGCACCAAAAACAAACAGGGCGTTAAGTTCTTC. Full variable domain (rest looked up from reference TRBV7-2 and TRBJ2-1): GAGVSQSPSNKVTEKGKDVELRCDPISGHTALYWYRQSLGQGLEFLIYFQGNSAPDKSGLPSDRFSAERTGGSVSTLTIQRTQQEDSAVYLCASTKNKQGVKFFGPGTRLTVL.

The rearrangement uses TRBV11-2 and TRBJ1-4, with 10 bases identical to TRBD1. The J segment lost 8 bases and the V segment lost 5 bases, leaving 11 bases of the junction unmatched. Germline CDR1 reads SGHAT; CDR2 reads FQNNGV. The CDR3 extends over 16 amino acids. For the CDR3, the DNA is TGTGCCAGCAGCCTCTCCCGACAGGGGGCGCAAGAAAAACTGTTTTTT. Protein sequence: CASSLSRQGAQEKLFF. Drawing the rest from reference TRBV11-2 and TRBJ1-4, the complete variable domain is EAGVAQSPRYKIIEKRQSVAFWCNPISGHATLYWYQQILGQGPKLLIQFQNNGVVDDSQLPKDRFSAERLKGVDSTLKIQPAKLEDSAVYLCASSLSRQGAQEKLFFGSGTQLSVL.

The CDR3 sequence: CASSLAFGSSNQPQHF. CDR3 DNA sequence: TGTGCCAGCAGCTTAGCATTCGGTAGTAGCAATCAGCCCCAGCATTTT. The genes are TRBV7-9 and TRBJ1-5; unclear D gene. CDR1 SEHNR and CDR2 FQNEAQ come from the germline V gene (reference sequence). The length of the CDR3 is 16 residues. With 0 bases removed from V and 0 bases from J, the gap between germline ends came to 9 bases.

CDR3 sequence (DNA): TGTGCCAGTAGTATCCGGCGCGGCCCAACCTACGAGCAGTACTTC. Protein product: CASSIRRGPTYEQYF. The chain recombines TRBV19 with TRBJ2-7; D not certain. This CDR3 is 15 amino acids long. The V and J ends lost 3 bases and 2 bases respectively, with 14 bases between them. Germline V gene sequence: CDR1 LNHDA, CDR2 SQIVND (reference sequence).

The chain joins TRBV6-1 to TRBJ2-3; D is possibly TRBD2 (6 bases). The V end lost 4 bases, the J end lost 1 base, and 9 bases lay between the germline ends. This CDR3 region has 14 residues. The germline V gene encodes CDR1 MNHNS and CDR2 SASEGT. CDR3 sequence reads: CASSGGGGTDTQYF. DNA of the CDR3: TGTGCCAGCAGTGGAGGCGGGGGCACAGATACGCAGTATTTT.

This sequence joins TRBV7-8 and TRBJ2-2; 7 nucleotides match TRBD1. This CDR3 region has 17 residues. Germline trimming cut 2 bases from V and 1 base from J; bases unmatched to any gene: 7. Germline V CDR1 and CDR2: SGHVS, FQNEAQ. CDR3 residues: CASSLFGTEKNTGELFF. The CDR3 DNA reads TGTGCCAGCAGCTTATTTGGGACAGAAAAGAACACCGGGGAGCTGTTTTTT.

The V gene is TRBV30, the J gene TRBJ2-1, with D possibly TRBD2 on 6 matching bases. The CDR3 sequence is 14 residues long. Germline lookup yields CDR1 GTSNPN and CDR2 SVGIG (reference sequence). Trimming took 5 bases from V and 9 from J, leaving 20 bases between them. CDR3 residues: CAWGDSAHVSEQFF. The CDR3 DNA reads as TGTGCCTGGGGGGACTCGGCCCATGTCAGTGAGCAGTTCTTC.

This chain joins TRBV4-3 and TRBJ1-4; perhaps TRBD1 as D (6 bases). Germline V CDR1 and CDR2: LGHNA, YSLEER. The CDR3 is 14 residues long. V was clipped by 0 bases and J by 11 bases, with 13 bases between them. The DNA for the CDR3 is TGCGCCAGCAGCCAAGAGAGGGGGACGGGGAAACTGTTTTTT. Its translation: CASSQERGTGKLFF.

The gene calls are TRBV27 and TRBJ2-5; D may be TRBD1 (6 bases). The CDR3 runs to 15 residues. Germline CDR1 and CDR2: MNHEY and SMNVEV (reference sequence). V lost 4 bases, J lost 3 bases, and 15 bases lay in between. The chain's CDR3 is CASSSAGVGEETQYF. DNA for the CDR3: TGTGCCAGCAGTTCAGCAGGGGTTGGGGAAGAGACCCAGTACTTC.

The J gene is TRBJ1-2, the V gene TRBV2; TRBD1 matches at 10 bases. There are 15 residues in the CDR3. V lost 4 bases to trimming and J lost 8 bases; unmatched junction nucleotides: 10. Germline loops: CDR1 SNHLY, CDR2 FYNNEI. In DNA, the CDR3 is TGTGCCAGCAGTGGTGGCGACAGGGGGCTTGGCGGCTACACCTTC. Translating gives CASSGGDRGLGGYTF.

In this sample, this clone turned up once. The chain's CDR3 is CATKEDLYEQYF. The CDR3 bases are TGTGCCACCAAGGAGGACCTCTACGAGCAGTACTTC. The chain links TRBV28 to TRBJ2-7; weak D call: TRBD2 (5 bases). Trimming shortened V by 10 bases and J by 3 bases, and 13 bases separated the two germline ends. Germline CDR1 and CDR2: MDHEN and SYDVKM. CDR3 length: 12 residues.

The chain employs TRBV19 and TRBJ2-7, with no clear D. The CDR3 is 14 amino acids. The germline gives CDR1 LNHDA, CDR2 SQIVND (reference sequence). The germline V and J ends were trimmed by 3 bases and 2 bases, with 11 bases remaining between them. In DNA form, the CDR3 reads TGTGCCAGTAGTATGGTTCAGGCAACCTACGAGCAGTACTTC. Translating it yields CASSMVQATYEQYF.

This clone came up many times. J is TRBJ1-2 and V is TRBV10-2, with a possible D match to TRBD1 (5 bases). From germline, CDR1 is WSHSY and CDR2 SAAADI. Trimming took 4 bases from V and 6 from J, leaving 12 bases between them. The CDR3 totals 13 residues. CDR3 sequence (DNA): TGCGCCAGCAGTGGCAGGGAGAGGGATGGCTACACCTTC. This translates into CASSGRERDGYTF.

CDR3 region: CASRDRATDTQYF. CDR3 DNA: TGTGCCAGCCGGGACAGGGCCACAGATACGCAGTATTTT. The V call is TRBV7-9, the J call TRBJ2-3, with 9 bases identical to TRBD1. This CDR3 spans 13 amino acids. J was trimmed by 2 bases and V by 8 bases; bases with no gene match: 2. Germline V gene sequence: CDR1 SEHNR, CDR2 FQNEAQ (reference sequence).

This clone appeared a single time. In nucleotides, the CDR3 is TGTGCCAGCACCTTTTTGACAGGGTTCATTAGGACAGATACGCAGTATTTT. This encodes CASTFLTGFIRTDTQYF. This rearrangement joins TRBV27 to TRBJ2-3, with 7 bases that match TRBD1. The CDR3 consists of 17 residues. Germline CDR1 is MNHEY and CDR2 is SMNVEV (reference sequence). With V trimmed by 7 bases and J by 3 bases, 16 bases remained unmatched.

This clone occurred once. The gene calls are TRBV30 and TRBJ2-1; D unresolved. The V end lost 4 bases, the J end lost 5 bases, and 6 bases lay between the germline ends. Germline assignment: CDR1 GTSNPN and CDR2 SVGIG (reference sequence). The length of the CDR3 is 11 residues. The CDR3 sequence: CAWNRDNEQFF. CDR3 sequence (DNA): TGTGCCTGGAACAGAGACAATGAGCAGTTCTTC. Based on the CDR3 plus reference TRBV30 and TRBJ2-1, the full variable domain is SQTIHQWPATLVQPVGSPLSLECTVEGTSNPNLYWYRQAAGRGLQLLFYSVGIGQISSEVPQNLSASRPQDRQFILSSKKLLLSDSGFYLCAWNRDNEQFFGPGTRLTVL.

The chain uses TRBV11-2 and TRBJ1-2; no firm D call. This CDR3 region has 14 residues. The V end was cut by 5 bases, the J end by 0 bases, with 10 bases between. Germline-derived CDR1 and CDR2 are SGHAT and FQNNGV. CDR3 protein: CASSRPGSNYGYTF. The CDR3 nucleotides read TGTGCCAGCAGCCGCCCCGGGTCTAACTATGGCTACACCTTC. The full variable domain, in which reference TRBV11-2 and TRBJ1-2 provide the parts outside the CDR3, is EAGVAQSPRYKIIEKRQSVAFWCNPISGHATLYWYQQILGQGPKLLIQFQNNGVVDDSQLPKDRFSAERLKGVDSTLKIQPAKLEDSAVYLCASSRPGSNYGYTFGSGTRLTVV.

V is TRBV19 and J is TRBJ1-2, with D unclear. The CDR3 has 13 amino acids. In germline, CDR1 is LNHDA, CDR2 SQIVND (reference sequence). Trimming shortened V by 5 bases and J by 7 bases, and 14 bases separated the two germline ends. CDR3 amino acids: CASSWVRVSGYTF. In DNA, the CDR3 is TGTGCCAGTAGTTGGGTCCGCGTTAGTGGCTACACCTTC.

This chain links TRBV28 with TRBJ2-1; the D gene is possibly TRBD1 (5 bases). V was cut by 3 bases and J by 3 bases, with 15 bases left in between. The CDR3 spans 16 residues. From germline, CDR1 is MDHEN and CDR2 SYDVKM. CDR3 loop: CASSFSLGQGYNEQFF. The CDR3 nucleotides read TGTGCCAGCAGTTTTTCCCTCGGGCAGGGCTACAATGAGCAGTTCTTC.

The V gene is TRBV5-1, the J gene TRBJ1-1; D unresolved. Germline values: CDR1 SGHRS, CDR2 YFSETQ. The length of the CDR3 is 15 residues. V lost 0 bases, J lost 0 bases, and 9 bases lay in between. In nucleotides, the CDR3 is TGCGCCAGCAGCTTGGGAACGGGGATGAACACTGAAGCTTTCTTT. This encodes CASSLGTGMNTEAFF.

The J gene is TRBJ2-3, the V gene TRBV5-1, with D tentatively TRBD1 (5 bases). Per germline, CDR1 SGHRS and CDR2 YFSETQ. This CDR3 has 16 amino acids. Trimming cost V 0 bases and J 1 base, with 12 bases left between them. DNA of the CDR3: TGCGCCAGCAGCTTGGATGGGGCAGGTCGCACAGATACGCAGTATTTT. Amino acid sequence: CASSLDGAGRTDTQYF.

The genes are TRBV7-3 and TRBJ1-1; D unresolved. This CDR3 region has 15 residues. Trimming stripped 5 bases from V and 4 bases from J, with 17 bases between. Per the germline V gene, CDR1 is SGHTA and CDR2 is FQGTGA. Here the CDR3 DNA reads TGTGCCAGCAGCCCCGCGGAAGGGCCCCTCACTGAAGCTTTCTTT. Residues: CASSPAEGPLTEAFF.

This clone was picked up one time. J is TRBJ1-6 and V is TRBV9; no definite D call. Germline lookup yields CDR1 SGDLS and CDR2 YYNGEE. The CDR3 loop spans 13 amino acids. With 0 bases removed from V and 10 bases from J, the gap between germline ends came to 8 bases. Here the CDR3 reads CASSVDGGSPLHF. CDR3 nucleotide sequence: TGTGCCAGCAGCGTAGACGGAGGATCACCCCTCCACTTT.

The V call is TRBV5-1, the J call TRBJ2-7, with TRBD2 matching 7 bases. The trim removed 5 bases at V and 0 bases at J, leaving 11 bases unmatched. The CDR3 consists of 16 residues. Germline values: CDR1 SGHRS, CDR2 YFSETQ. The CDR3, as DNA: TGCGCCAGCAGTTCCCACCCCCGGGAGGTCTCCTACGAGCAGTACTTC. It translates to CASSSHPREVSYEQYF.